Following are 11 T cell receptor beta chains from one sample sequenced in a study of naive and memory T cell subsets. Study conclusions and caveats: A few larger clonotypes appeared in naive repertoires, especially CD8, possibly memory cells re-expressing CD45RA.

The beta constant-region primer was an equimolar mix of two oligonucleotides covering TRBC1 and TRBC2. Four rounds of PCR amplified the ligated cDNA using nested alpha and beta constant-region primers plus SP2. TCRdb itself ran the UMI-ligation and nested PCR reads through MiXCR, one entry per CDR3 protein. The profile covers around 160,000 distinct CDR3 sequences, with under 25% appearing a single time and around 0.11% taken by the ten largest. No antigen has been identified for these receptors. Material for sequencing was naive CD4+ T cells from blood. These receptors all stem from a human donor in good health.

The chain uses TRBV4-1 and TRBJ2-3; tentatively, D is TRBD2 (6 bases). The V end was cut by 4 bases, the J end by 0 bases, with 14 bases between. CDR1 MGHRA and CDR2 YSYEKL come from the germline V gene. This CDR3 contains 16 residues. CDR3 sequence: CASSPSLGGSTDTQYF. Written as DNA, the CDR3 is TGCGCCAGCAGCCCGTCCCTCGGAGGGAGCACAGATACGCAGTATTTT.

The genes are TRBV13 and TRBJ1-4, with 7 bases matching TRBD1. The V gene's germline CDR1 is PRHDT and CDR2 FYEKMQ (reference sequence). The CDR3 extends over 15 amino acids. V lost 5 bases to trimming and J lost 4 bases; unmatched junction nucleotides: 7. The CDR3, as DNA: TGTGCCAGCAGCCTGCGGACAGGAGGTAATGAAAAACTGTTTTTT. Translation gives CASSLRTGGNEKLFF.

This clonotype has at least ten counts. The J gene is TRBJ2-1, the V gene TRBV9, with D uncertain. CDR1 is SGDLS and CDR2 is YYNGEE in the germline V gene. With 0 bases removed from V and 0 bases from J, the gap between germline ends came to 10 bases. The CDR3 is made up of 16 amino acids. In DNA form, the CDR3 reads TGTGCCAGCAGCGTAGCGCCGCTGAGCTCCTACAATGAGCAGTTCTTC. Amino acids: CASSVAPLSSYNEQFF. The full variable domain, its missing parts supplied by reference TRBV9 and TRBJ2-1, is DSGVTQTPKHLITATGQRVTLRCSPRSGDLSVYWYQQSLDQGLQFLIQYYNGEERAKGNILERFSAQQFPDLHSELNLSSLELGDSALYFCASSVAPLSSYNEQFFGPGTRLTVL.

Many counts were recorded for this clonotype. The V call is TRBV7-9, the J call TRBJ2-1; TRBD2 is a possible D gene (5 bases). With 0 bases removed from V and 7 bases from J, the gap between germline ends came to 7 bases. CDR1 SEHNR and CDR2 FQNEAQ come from the germline V gene (reference sequence). The CDR3 sequence is 13 residues long. The CDR3 sequence: CASSLAGGNEQFF. CDR3 DNA sequence: TGTGCCAGCAGCTTAGCGGGCGGGAATGAGCAGTTCTTC.

The chain employs TRBV5-1 and TRBJ2-1; the D gene is possibly TRBD2 (5 bases). Trimming stripped 1 base from V and 6 bases from J, with 14 bases between. Looked up from germline, CDR1 is SGHRS and CDR2 is YFSETQ. CDR3 length equals 15 residues. The chain's CDR3 is CASSLLTKNGNEQFF. In nucleotides, the CDR3 is TGCGCCAGCAGCTTGTTGACTAAAAATGGCAATGAGCAGTTCTTC. The variable domain in full, with the rest retrieved from reference TRBV5-1 and TRBJ2-1, is KAGVTQTPRYLIKTRGQQVTLSCSPISGHRSVSWYQQTPGQGLQFLFEYFSETQRNKGNFPGRFSGRQFSNSRSEMNVSTLELGDSALYLCASSLLTKNGNEQFFGPGTRLTVL.

The chain links TRBV5-1 to TRBJ1-1; D might be TRBD1 (6 bases). V shed 0 bases and J shed 2 bases, with 14 bases lying between them. Germline lookup yields CDR1 SGHRS and CDR2 YFSETQ. This CDR3 has 16 residues. CDR3 sequence (DNA): TGCGCCAGCAGCTTGGGCGTGACAGGACCTAACACTGAAGCTTTCTTT. Its protein product is CASSLGVTGPNTEAFF.

The V gene is TRBV20-1, the J gene TRBJ2-1; possibly TRBD2 for D (7 bases). The CDR3 consists of 16 residues. Trimming shortened V by 1 base and J by 6 bases, and 19 bases separated the two germline ends. The V gene's germline CDR1 is DFQATT and CDR2 SNEGSKA (reference sequence). CDR3: CSARVISTGRGNEQFF. The CDR3 DNA reads as TGCAGTGCTAGAGTCATCAGTACAGGGAGGGGCAATGAGCAGTTCTTC.

This clonotype has only a few counts. The chain combines TRBV7-2 with TRBJ1-4; 8 bases are a match to TRBD1. This CDR3 is built from 16 residues. CDR1 SGHTA and CDR2 FQGNSA come from the germline V gene. The V gene end was trimmed by 1 base and the J gene end by 8 bases; junction bases not matched to a gene: 9. CDR3 loop: CASSLDAGGAREKLFF. CDR3 DNA sequence: TGTGCCAGCAGCTTAGATGCAGGGGGCGCGAGGGAAAAACTGTTTTTT.

This rearrangement joins TRBV6-5 to TRBJ2-5; D uncertain. V was shortened by 0 bases and J by 4 bases, with 9 bases between the two germline ends. The CDR3 extends over 14 amino acids. Germline assignment: CDR1 MNHEY and CDR2 SVGAGI. Written as DNA, the CDR3 is TGTGCCAGCAGTTACTCGTCCCGGCCAGAGACCCAGTACTTC. It specifies CASSYSSRPETQYF.

This clonotype appeared many times. The chain recombines TRBV5-1 with TRBJ2-7; TRBD1 matches at 8 bases. V lost 0 bases and J lost 2; bases outside the gene matches: 7. This CDR3 comprises 16 residues. CDR1 SGHRS and CDR2 YFSETQ come from the germline V gene. This CDR3 is CASSLAVGQGTYEQYF. The CDR3 DNA follows: TGCGCCAGCAGCTTGGCCGTAGGACAGGGCACCTACGAGCAGTACTTC.

The genes are TRBV6-1 and TRBJ2-3; no clear D. Germline V gene lookup returns CDR1 MNHNS and CDR2 SASEGT. V was shortened by 7 bases and J by 0 bases, with 11 bases between the two germline ends. CDR3 length: 14 residues. The CDR3: CASTRTGSTDTQYF. CDR3 bases: TGTGCCAGCACTAGAACCGGGAGCACAGATACGCAGTATTTT.